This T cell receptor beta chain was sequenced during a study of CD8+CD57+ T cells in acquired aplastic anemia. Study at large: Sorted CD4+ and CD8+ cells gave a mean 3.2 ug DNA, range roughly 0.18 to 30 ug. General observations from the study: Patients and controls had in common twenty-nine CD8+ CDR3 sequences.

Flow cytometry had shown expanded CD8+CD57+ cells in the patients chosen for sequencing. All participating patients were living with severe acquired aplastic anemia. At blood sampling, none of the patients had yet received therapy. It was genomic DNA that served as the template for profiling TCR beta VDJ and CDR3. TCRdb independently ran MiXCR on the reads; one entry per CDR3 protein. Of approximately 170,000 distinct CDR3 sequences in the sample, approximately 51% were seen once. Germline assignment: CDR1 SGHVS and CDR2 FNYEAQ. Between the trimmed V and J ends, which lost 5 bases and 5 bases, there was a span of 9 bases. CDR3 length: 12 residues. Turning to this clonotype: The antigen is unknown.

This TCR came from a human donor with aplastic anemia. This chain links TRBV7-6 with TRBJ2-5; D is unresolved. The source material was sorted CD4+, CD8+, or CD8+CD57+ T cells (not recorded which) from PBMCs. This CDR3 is CASSPRDETQYF. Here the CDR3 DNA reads TGTGCCAGCAGCCCCCGCGACGAGACCCAGTACTTC.